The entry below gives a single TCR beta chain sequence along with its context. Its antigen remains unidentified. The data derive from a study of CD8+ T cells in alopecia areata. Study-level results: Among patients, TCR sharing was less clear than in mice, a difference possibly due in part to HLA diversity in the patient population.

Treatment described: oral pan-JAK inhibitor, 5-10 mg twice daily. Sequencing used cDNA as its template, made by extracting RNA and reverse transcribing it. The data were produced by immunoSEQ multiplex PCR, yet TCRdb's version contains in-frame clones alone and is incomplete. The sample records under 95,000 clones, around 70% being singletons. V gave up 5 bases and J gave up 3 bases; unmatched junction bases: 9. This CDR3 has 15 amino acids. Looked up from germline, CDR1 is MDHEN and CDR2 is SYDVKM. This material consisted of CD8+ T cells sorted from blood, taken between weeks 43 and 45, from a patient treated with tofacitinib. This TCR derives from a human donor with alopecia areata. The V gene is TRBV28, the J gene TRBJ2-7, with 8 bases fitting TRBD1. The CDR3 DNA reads TGTGCCAGCAGTCCAAGGACAGGGATAATCTACGAGCAGTACTTC. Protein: CASSPRTGIIYEQYF.